Listed here are 20 T cell receptor beta chains from one sample, sequenced in a study of cytomegalovirus exposure and HLA in healthy donors. Researchers ran the PCR with 60 Vbeta and 13 Jbeta primers. This table comes from immunoSEQ multiplex PCR, and its TCRdb copy is limited to in-frame clones, with some not included. The sample records some 140,000 clones, 75% to 85% being singletons. The sample comprised PBMCs. All receptors derive from a female donor in good health and CMV-seronegative.

V usage is TRBV7-2 and J usage is TRBJ2-3; D possibly corresponds to TRBD2 (5 bases). V was trimmed by 4 bases and J by 0 bases, leaving 11 bases between them. The CDR3 runs to 15 residues. CDR1 is SGHTA, CDR2 FQGNSA, per germline. DNA of the CDR3: TGTGCCAGCAGCTCTGAGGGCTTTAGCACAGATACGCAGTATTTT. Translation gives CASSSEGFSTDTQYF.

This chain uses TRBV30 with TRBJ2-5; a possible D gene is TRBD2 (5 bases). CDR1 and CDR2 (germline): GTSNPN, SVGIG (reference sequence). V lost 4 bases and J 4 bases, leaving 13 bases between the germline ends. The CDR3 has 13 residues. The CDR3 DNA sequence: TGTGCCTGGATGCGCGGGTTCCGAGAGACCCAGTACTTC. Its protein product is CAWMRGFRETQYF.

The V and J genes are TRBV29-1 and TRBJ1-1; 7 bases match TRBD1. Germline V gene sequence: CDR1 SQVTM, CDR2 ANQGSEA. The CDR3 runs to 12 residues. The V segment lost 3 bases and the J segment 5 bases; nucleotides outside the gene matches: 3. The CDR3 DNA reads as TGCAGCGTTGAGCCAGGGGGGACTGAAGCTTTCTTT. This codes for CSVEPGGTEAFF. Combining the CDR3 with reference TRBV29-1 and TRBJ1-1 gives the whole variable domain SAVISQKPSRDICQRGTSLTIQCQVDSQVTMMFWYRQQPGQSLTLIATANQGSEATYESGFVIDKFPISRPNLTFSTLTVSNMSPEDSSIYLCSVEPGGTEAFFGQGTRLTVV.

This clone appeared once. The chain employs TRBV7-2 and TRBJ1-5; D not certain. The V end lost 4 bases, the J end lost 7 bases, and 14 bases lay between the germline ends. The CDR3 length is 14 residues. CDR1 SGHTA and CDR2 FQGNSA come from the germline V gene. CDR3 in DNA: TGTGCCAGCAGCTACGACCGCCCCGGGCAGCCCCAGCATTTT. Amino acid sequence: CASSYDRPGQPQHF. Combining the CDR3 with reference TRBV7-2 and TRBJ1-5 gives the whole variable domain GAGVSQSPSNKVTEKGKDVELRCDPISGHTALYWYRQSLGQGLEFLIYFQGNSAPDKSGLPSDRFSAERTGGSVSTLTIQRTQQEDSAVYLCASSYDRPGQPQHFGDGTRLSIL.

The chain employs TRBV6-5 and TRBJ2-7; D might be TRBD2 (7 bases). Looked up from germline, CDR1 is MNHEY and CDR2 is SVGAGI. This CDR3 spans 15 amino acids. Trimming removed 6 bases at V and 4 bases at J, with 19 bases between. The CDR3 DNA reads as TGTGCCAGCAGCGCGGGGGCGGCTGCGAATTACGAGCAGTACTTC. It is translated as CASSAGAAANYEQYF.

The V gene is TRBV7-9, the J gene TRBJ2-7; perhaps TRBD2 as D (6 bases). CDR3 length equals 13 residues. Trimming stripped 7 bases from V and 0 bases from J, with 10 bases between. Germline loops: CDR1 SEHNR, CDR2 FQNEAQ (reference sequence). In DNA form, the CDR3 reads TGTGCCAGCATGGGGGGAAACTCCTACGAGCAGTACTTC. Its translation: CASMGGNSYEQYF.

This clone occurred a few times. The chain carries TRBV6-4 and TRBJ2-2; 8 nucleotides agree with TRBD2. Germline V gene lookup returns CDR1 MRHNA and CDR2 SNTAGT. CDR3 size: 15 residues. V lost 5 bases and J lost 1; bases outside the gene matches: 3. The CDR3 loop reads CASSTLAGNTGELFF. The CDR3 DNA reads TGTGCCAGCAGTACGCTAGCGGGGAACACCGGGGAGCTGTTTTTT.

This chain uses TRBV5-1 with TRBJ2-5, with TRBD2 as a possible D gene (6 bases). Germline lookup yields CDR1 SGHRS and CDR2 YFSETQ. CDR3 length: 15 residues. V was shortened by 6 bases and J by 2 bases, with 17 bases between the two germline ends. CDR3 protein: CASKTYPGAQETQYF. The CDR3 coding sequence is TGCGCCAGCAAAACCTACCCGGGAGCTCAAGAGACCCAGTACTTC. The entire variable domain, with the rest obtained from reference TRBV5-1 and TRBJ2-5, is as follows: KAGVTQTPRYLIKTRGQQVTLSCSPISGHRSVSWYQQTPGQGLQFLFEYFSETQRNKGNFPGRFSGRQFSNSRSEMNVSTLELGDSALYLCASKTYPGAQETQYFGPGTRLLVL.

The genes are TRBV19 and TRBJ2-1, with D hard to call. Germline V gene data show CDR1 as LNHDA and CDR2 as SQIVND (reference sequence). There are 11 residues in the CDR3. V dropped 6 bases and J dropped 6 bases, with 6 bases sitting between them. CDR3 sequence reads: CASRASNEQFF. Here the CDR3 DNA reads TGTGCCAGTAGAGCTAGCAATGAGCAGTTCTTC.

V and J are TRBV4-1 and TRBJ2-1; 14 bases map to TRBD2. This CDR3 is 16 amino acids long. The trim removed 2 bases at V and 9 bases at J, leaving 6 bases unmatched. CDR1 is MGHRA and CDR2 is YSYEKL in the germline V gene. Here the CDR3 DNA reads TGCGCCAGCAGCCAAAGACTAGCGGGGGGGCCGGGTGAGCAGTTCTTC. Translating gives CASSQRLAGGPGEQFF.

This clone was recorded only once. The chain couples TRBV9 to TRBJ2-1; 8 nucleotides match TRBD1. The CDR3 loop spans 15 amino acids. Per germline, CDR1 SGDLS and CDR2 YYNGEE. Trimming at V came to 1 base and at J to 6 bases, leaving 6 bases not matched to a gene. In DNA, the CDR3 is TGTGCCAGCAGCGTATACGGGACAGGAGGCAATGAGCAGTTCTTC. Protein sequence: CASSVYGTGGNEQFF.

As to this clone: A read error may be the cause here, since a much bigger clone is one base away. This chain links TRBV28 with TRBJ2-7, with D possibly matching TRBD1 (6 bases). With 2 bases removed from V and 2 bases from J, the gap between germline ends came to 7 bases. The germline gives CDR1 MDHEN, CDR2 SYDVKM. The CDR3 is 13 residues long. The CDR3 loop is CASSLTGTYEQYF. DNA of the CDR3: TGTGCCAGCAGTTTAACAGGGACCTACGAGCAGTACTTC.

This clone was seen once. The same CDR3 is also encoded by other DNA sequences in this sample. V is TRBV4-1 and J is TRBJ2-1, with 9 positions matching TRBD2. With 2 bases clipped from V and 4 bases from J, the junction kept 3 bases outside the gene matches. Germline V lookup: CDR1 MGHRA, CDR2 YSYEKL. This CDR3 spans 15 amino acids. The CDR3 coding sequence is TGCGCCAGCAGCCAATTACTAGCGGGTTACAATGAGCAGTTCTTC. Its protein product is CASSQLLAGYNEQFF.

The chain couples TRBV4-1 to TRBJ2-5; 7 nucleotides agree with TRBD1. Trimming removed 3 bases from V and 2 bases from J; junction bases left unmatched: 12. Germline CDR1 is MGHRA and CDR2 is YSYEKL. This CDR3 is built from 17 residues. CDR3 protein: CASSQVSGQPFQETQYF. CDR3 in DNA: TGCGCCAGCAGCCAGGTTTCGGGACAGCCCTTTCAAGAGACCCAGTACTTC.

J is TRBJ2-7 and V is TRBV9; 9 bases match TRBD1. V lost 4 bases to trimming and J lost 3 bases; unmatched junction nucleotides: 8. The CDR3 spans 15 residues. Germline CDR1 and CDR2: SGDLS and YYNGEE. CDR3 amino acids: CASSPRDRVYYEQYF. CDR3 DNA sequence: TGTGCCAGCAGCCCCCGGGACAGGGTTTACTACGAGCAGTACTTC.

The gene calls are TRBV7-2 and TRBJ2-3; D perhaps matches TRBD2 (6 bases). This CDR3 is 14 amino acids long. Germline loops: CDR1 SGHTA, CDR2 FQGNSA. Trimming left V 7 bases short and J 3 bases short, with 14 bases between. CDR3: CASTFRRGTDTQYF. The CDR3 DNA sequence: TGTGCCAGCACCTTCAGGAGGGGAACAGATACGCAGTATTTT.

The J gene is TRBJ2-1, the V gene TRBV11-3; 11 bases agree with TRBD2. The CDR3 is 15 residues long. CDR1 is SGHNT and CDR2 is YENEEA in the germline V gene. V was pared by 2 bases and J by 6 bases, with 3 bases of the junction left unmatched. CDR3 loop: CASSLIAGGSNEQFF. The CDR3 bases are TGTGCCAGCAGCTTAATAGCGGGGGGGTCCAATGAGCAGTTCTTC.

This clone was counted a few times. This chain's CDR3 is CATRDSGNTEAFF. The CDR3 region has the DNA TGTGCCACCAGGGACAGTGGGAACACTGAAGCTTTCTTT. The genes are TRBV10-3 and TRBJ1-1; 7 bases are shared with TRBD1. The V and J ends lost 10 bases and 1 base, in that order; junction bases with no gene match: 6. The V gene's germline CDR1 is ENHRY and CDR2 SYGVKD. The CDR3 totals 13 residues.

This chain links TRBV9 with TRBJ2-3; 9 bases map to TRBD2. The CDR3 is 19 residues long. Germline V gene sequence: CDR1 SGDLS, CDR2 YYNGEE. V trimming: 0 bases; J trimming: 0 bases; junction bases outside the gene matches: 11. CDR3 nucleotides: TGTGCCAGCAGCGTAGCACCCGAGACTAGCGGATCTAGCACAGATACGCAGTATTTT. It encodes CASSVAPETSGSSTDTQYF.

V gene TRBV5-6 combines with J gene TRBJ2-7, with TRBD1 matching 8 bases. Losses at the gene ends were 2 bases for V and 2 bases for J; bases not matched to a gene: 3. The germline V gene encodes CDR1 SGHDT and CDR2 YYEEEE. The length of the CDR3 is 14 residues. CDR3: CASSFGRGPYEQYF. The CDR3 nucleotides are TGTGCCAGCAGCTTCGGCAGGGGGCCCTACGAGCAGTACTTC.